This TCR beta chain stems from a study of blood T cell repertoires in COVID-19. Turning to the study itself: Samples of COVID-19 (acute and convalescent) were obtained from the United States, Italy and Spain.

The J segment lost 4 bases and the V segment lost 6 bases, leaving 2 bases of the junction unmatched. The CDR3 runs 13 residues. Germline assignment: CDR1 MDHEN and CDR2 SYDVKM. Only in-frame clones appear in the TCRdb table, and some are missing; sequencing was by immunoSEQ multiplex PCR. Among approximately 46,000 clones, about four fifths were seen once, and the ten largest hold less than 3%. The origin of this receptor is a woman aged 55 to 70 with acute or convalescent COVID-19. The chain uses TRBV28 and TRBJ1-5, with 8 bases lining up with TRBD1. Sequenced sample: peripheral blood. CDR3 DNA: TGTGCCAGCAGGGGACAGGAAAATCAGCCCCAGCATTTT. It codes for CASRGQENQPQHF.